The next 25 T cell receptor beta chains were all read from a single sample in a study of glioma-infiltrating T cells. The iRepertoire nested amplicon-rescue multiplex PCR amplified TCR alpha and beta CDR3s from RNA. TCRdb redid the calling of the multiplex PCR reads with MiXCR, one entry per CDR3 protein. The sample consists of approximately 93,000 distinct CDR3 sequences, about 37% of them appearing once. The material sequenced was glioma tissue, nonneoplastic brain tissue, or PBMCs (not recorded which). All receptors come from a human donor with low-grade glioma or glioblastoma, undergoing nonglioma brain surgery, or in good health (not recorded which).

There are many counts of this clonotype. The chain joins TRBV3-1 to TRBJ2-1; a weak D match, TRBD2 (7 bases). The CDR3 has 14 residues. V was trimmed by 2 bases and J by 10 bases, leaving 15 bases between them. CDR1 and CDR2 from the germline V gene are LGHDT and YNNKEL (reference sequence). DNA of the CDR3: TGTGCCAGCAGCCAACAGTCCGCGGGGGCCGAGCAGTTCTTC. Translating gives CASSQQSAGAEQFF.

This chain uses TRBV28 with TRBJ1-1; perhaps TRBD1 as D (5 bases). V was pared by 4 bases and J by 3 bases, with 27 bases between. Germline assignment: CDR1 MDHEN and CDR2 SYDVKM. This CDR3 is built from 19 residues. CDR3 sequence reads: CASSSSIAGRRRVDTEAFF. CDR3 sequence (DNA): TGTGCCAGCAGTTCATCGATAGCGGGACGGAGGAGGGTGGACACTGAAGCTTTCTTT.

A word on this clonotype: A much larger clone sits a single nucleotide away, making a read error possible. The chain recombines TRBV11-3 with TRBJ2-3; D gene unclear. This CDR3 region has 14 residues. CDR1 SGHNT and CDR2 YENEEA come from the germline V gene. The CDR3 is CACSFVRGTDTQYF. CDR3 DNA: TGTGCCTGCAGCTTTGTCCGGGGCACAGATACGCAGTATTTT.

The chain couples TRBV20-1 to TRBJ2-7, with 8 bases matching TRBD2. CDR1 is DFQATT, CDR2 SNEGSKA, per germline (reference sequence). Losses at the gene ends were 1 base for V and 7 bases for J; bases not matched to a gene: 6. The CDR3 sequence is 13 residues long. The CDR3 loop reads CSARGGGTKEQYF. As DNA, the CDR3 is TGCAGTGCTAGAGGCGGGGGGACCAAAGAGCAGTACTTC.

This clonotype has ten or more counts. CDR3 nucleotide sequence: TGCAGCGTTGATTGGAGGGTCCGGGGTTCCCGCGAGCAGTACTTC. Its protein product is CSVDWRVRGSREQYF. The V and J genes are TRBV29-1 and TRBJ2-7; D may be TRBD2 (6 bases). V lost 3 bases to trimming and J lost 6 bases, with 21 bases between them. Germline CDR1 SQVTM, CDR2 ANQGSEA. This CDR3 contains 15 residues.

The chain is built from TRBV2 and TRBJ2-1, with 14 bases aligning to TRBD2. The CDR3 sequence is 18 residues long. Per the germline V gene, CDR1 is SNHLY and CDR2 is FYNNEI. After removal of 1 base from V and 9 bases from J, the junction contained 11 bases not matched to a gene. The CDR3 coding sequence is TGTGCCAGCAGTGAAGTGCGACTAGCGGGAGGGCCCCCTAGTGAGCAGTTCTTC. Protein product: CASSEVRLAGGPPSEQFF.

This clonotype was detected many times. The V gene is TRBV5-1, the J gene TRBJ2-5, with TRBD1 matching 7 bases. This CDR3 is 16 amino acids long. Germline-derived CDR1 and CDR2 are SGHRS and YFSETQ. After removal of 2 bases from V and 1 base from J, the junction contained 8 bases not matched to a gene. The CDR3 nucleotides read TGCGCCAGCAGCTTACGTGGACAGGATGGCCAAGAGACCCAGTACTTC. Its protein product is CASSLRGQDGQETQYF.

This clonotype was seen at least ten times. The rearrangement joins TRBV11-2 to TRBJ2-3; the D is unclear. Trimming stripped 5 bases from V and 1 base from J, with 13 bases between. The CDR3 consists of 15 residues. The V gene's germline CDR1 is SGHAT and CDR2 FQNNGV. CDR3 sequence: CASSILDGRTDTQYF. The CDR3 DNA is TGTGCCAGCAGCATCCTCGACGGACGCACAGATACGCAGTATTTT.

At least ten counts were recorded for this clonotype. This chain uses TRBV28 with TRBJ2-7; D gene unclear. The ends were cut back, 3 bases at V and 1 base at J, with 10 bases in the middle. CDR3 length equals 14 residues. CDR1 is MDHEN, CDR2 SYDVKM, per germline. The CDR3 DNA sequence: TGTGCCAGCAGTTTGGAGCCAGGATCCTACGAGCAGTACTTC. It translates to CASSLEPGSYEQYF.

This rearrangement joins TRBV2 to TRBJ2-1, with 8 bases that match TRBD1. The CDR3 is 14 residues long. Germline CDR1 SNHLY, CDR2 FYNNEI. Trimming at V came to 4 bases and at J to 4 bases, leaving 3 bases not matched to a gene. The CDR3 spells CASSVTGEYNEQFF. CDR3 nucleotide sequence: TGTGCCAGCAGTGTGACAGGGGAATACAATGAGCAGTTCTTC.

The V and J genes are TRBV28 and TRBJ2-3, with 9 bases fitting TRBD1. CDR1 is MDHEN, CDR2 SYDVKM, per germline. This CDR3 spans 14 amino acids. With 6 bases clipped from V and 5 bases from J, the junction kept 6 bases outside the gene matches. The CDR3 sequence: CASRGDRDRDTQYF. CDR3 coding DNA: TGTGCCAGCAGAGGGGACAGGGATCGAGATACGCAGTATTTT.

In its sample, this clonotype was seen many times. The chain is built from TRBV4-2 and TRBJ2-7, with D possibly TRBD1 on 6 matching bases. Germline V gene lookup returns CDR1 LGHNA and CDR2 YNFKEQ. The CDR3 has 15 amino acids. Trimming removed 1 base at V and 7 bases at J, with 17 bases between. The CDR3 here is CASSQAWTASYEQYF. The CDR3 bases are TGTGCCAGCAGCCAAGCTTGGACAGCTAGCTATGAGCAGTACTTC.

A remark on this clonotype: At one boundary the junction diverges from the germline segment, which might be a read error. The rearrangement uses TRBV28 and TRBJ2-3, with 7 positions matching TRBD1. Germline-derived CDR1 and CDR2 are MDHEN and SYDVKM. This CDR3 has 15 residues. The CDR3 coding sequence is TGTGCCAGCGGTTTCCGCAGAGGGGGCGCGGATACGCAGTATTTT. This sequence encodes CASGFRRGGADTQYF. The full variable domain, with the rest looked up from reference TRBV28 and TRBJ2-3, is DVKVTQSSRYLVKRTGEKVFLECVQDMDHENMFWYRQDPGLGLRLIYFSYDVKMKEKGDIPEGYSVSREKKERFSLILESASTNQTSMYLCASGFRRGGADTQYFGPGTRLTVL.

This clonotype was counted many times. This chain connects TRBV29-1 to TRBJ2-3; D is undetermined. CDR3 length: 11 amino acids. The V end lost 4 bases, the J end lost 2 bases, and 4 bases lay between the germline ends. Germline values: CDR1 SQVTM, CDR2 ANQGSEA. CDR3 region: CSVANTDTQYF. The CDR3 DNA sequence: TGCAGCGTTGCTAACACAGATACGCAGTATTTT.

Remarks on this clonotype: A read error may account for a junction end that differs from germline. DNA for the CDR3: TGTGCCAGTAGCTCAGTAGGGAGAACCCCGGGGGAGCAGTACTTT. Translation gives CASSSVGRTPGEQYF. This chain joins TRBV19 and TRBJ2-7, with TRBD2 as a possible D gene (6 bases). Germline V gives CDR1 LNHDA, CDR2 SQIVND (reference sequence). This CDR3 region has 15 residues.

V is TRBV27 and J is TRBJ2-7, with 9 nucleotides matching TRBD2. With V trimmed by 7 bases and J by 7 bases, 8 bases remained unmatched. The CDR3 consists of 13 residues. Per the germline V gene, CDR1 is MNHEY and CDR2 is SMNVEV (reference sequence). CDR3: CASTSGGPNEQYF. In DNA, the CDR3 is TGTGCCAGCACCAGCGGGGGGCCTAATGAGCAGTACTTC.

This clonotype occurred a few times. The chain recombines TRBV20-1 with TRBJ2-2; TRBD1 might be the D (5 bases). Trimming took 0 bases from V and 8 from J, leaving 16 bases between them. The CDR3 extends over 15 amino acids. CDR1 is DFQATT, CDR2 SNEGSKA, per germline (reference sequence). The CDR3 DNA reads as TGCAGTGCTAGAGAAAAGGGGTGGTTAACTGGGGAGCTGTTTTTT. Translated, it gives CSAREKGWLTGELFF.

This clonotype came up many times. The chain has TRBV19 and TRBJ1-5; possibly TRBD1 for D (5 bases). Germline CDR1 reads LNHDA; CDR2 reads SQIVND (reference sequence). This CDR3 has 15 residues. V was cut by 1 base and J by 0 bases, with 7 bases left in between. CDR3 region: CASSIAGISNQPQHF. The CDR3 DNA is TGTGCCAGTAGTATAGCAGGGATTAGCAATCAGCCCCAGCATTTT.

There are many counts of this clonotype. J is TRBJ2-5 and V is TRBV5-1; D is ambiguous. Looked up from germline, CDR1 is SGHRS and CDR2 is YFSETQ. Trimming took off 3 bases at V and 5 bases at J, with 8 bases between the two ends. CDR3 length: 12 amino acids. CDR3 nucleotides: TGCGCCAGCAGCTCCTCACGGGAGACCCAGTACTTC. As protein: CASSSSRETQYF. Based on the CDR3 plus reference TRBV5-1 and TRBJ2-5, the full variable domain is KAGVTQTPRYLIKTRGQQVTLSCSPISGHRSVSWYQQTPGQGLQFLFEYFSETQRNKGNFPGRFSGRQFSNSRSEMNVSTLELGDSALYLCASSSSRETQYFGPGTRLLVL.

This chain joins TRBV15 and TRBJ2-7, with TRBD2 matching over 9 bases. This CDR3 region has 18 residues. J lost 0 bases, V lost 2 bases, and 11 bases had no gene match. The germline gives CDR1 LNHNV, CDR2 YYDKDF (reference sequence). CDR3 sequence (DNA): TGTGCCACCAGCAGATTTCCTAGCGGGGTCCCAAGCTCCTACGAGCAGTACTTC. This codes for CATSRFPSGVPSSYEQYF.

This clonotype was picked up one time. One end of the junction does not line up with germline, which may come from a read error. The CDR3 region is CSADRDTKAFF. The CDR3 DNA follows: TGCAGCGCGGACAGGGACACTAAAGCTTTCTTT. The V and J genes are TRBV20-1 and TRBJ1-1, with 8 bases lining up with TRBD1. The CDR3 sequence is 11 residues long. CDR1 and CDR2 from the germline V gene are DFQATT and SNEGSKA (reference sequence).

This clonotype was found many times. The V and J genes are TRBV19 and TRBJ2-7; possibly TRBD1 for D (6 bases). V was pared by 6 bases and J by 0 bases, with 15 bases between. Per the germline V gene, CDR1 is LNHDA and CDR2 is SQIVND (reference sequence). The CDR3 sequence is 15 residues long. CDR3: CASRKQGLSSYEQYF. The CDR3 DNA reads TGTGCCAGTAGAAAACAGGGCTTGAGCTCCTACGAGCAGTACTTC.

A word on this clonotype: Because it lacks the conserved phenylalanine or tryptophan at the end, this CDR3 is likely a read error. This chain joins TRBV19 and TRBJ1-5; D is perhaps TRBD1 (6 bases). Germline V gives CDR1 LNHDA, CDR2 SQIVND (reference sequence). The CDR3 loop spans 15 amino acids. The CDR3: CASRIQGLRNQPQHS. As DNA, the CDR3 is TGTGCCAGTCGTATACAGGGATTGCGCAATCAGCCCCAGCATTCT.

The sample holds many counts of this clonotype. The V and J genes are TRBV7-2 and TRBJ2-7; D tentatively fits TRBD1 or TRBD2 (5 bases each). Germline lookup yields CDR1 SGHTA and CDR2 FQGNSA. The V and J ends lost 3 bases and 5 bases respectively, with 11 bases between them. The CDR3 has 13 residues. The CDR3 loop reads CASSFGGTDEQYF. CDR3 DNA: TGTGCCAGCAGCTTTGGGGGTACCGACGAGCAGTACTTC.

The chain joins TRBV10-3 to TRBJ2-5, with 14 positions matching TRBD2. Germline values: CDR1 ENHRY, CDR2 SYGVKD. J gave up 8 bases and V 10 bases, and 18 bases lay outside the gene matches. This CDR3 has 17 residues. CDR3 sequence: CASKPVGLAGAGKTQYF. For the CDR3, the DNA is TGTGCCAGCAAACCTGTGGGACTAGCGGGAGCCGGGAAAACCCAGTACTTC.